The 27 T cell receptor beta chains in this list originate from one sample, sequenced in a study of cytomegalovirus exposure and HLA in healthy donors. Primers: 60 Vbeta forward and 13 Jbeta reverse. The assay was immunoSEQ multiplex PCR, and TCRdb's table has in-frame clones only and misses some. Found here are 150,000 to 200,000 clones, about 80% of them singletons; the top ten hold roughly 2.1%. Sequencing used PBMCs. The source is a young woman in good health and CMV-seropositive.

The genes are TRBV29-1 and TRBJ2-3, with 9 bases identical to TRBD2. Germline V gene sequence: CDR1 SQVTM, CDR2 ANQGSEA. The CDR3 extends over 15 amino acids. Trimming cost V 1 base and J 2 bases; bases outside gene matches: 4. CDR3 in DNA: TGCAGCGTTGAAGCTAGCGGGGCCCCCACAGATACGCAGTATTTT. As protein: CSVEASGAPTDTQYF.

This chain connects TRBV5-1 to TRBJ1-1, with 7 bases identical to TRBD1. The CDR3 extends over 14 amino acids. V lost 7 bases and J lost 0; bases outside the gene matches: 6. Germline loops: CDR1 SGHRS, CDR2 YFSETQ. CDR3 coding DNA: TGCGCCAGCCGACAGGGTTTCTTGAACACTGAAGCTTTCTTT. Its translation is CASRQGFLNTEAFF.

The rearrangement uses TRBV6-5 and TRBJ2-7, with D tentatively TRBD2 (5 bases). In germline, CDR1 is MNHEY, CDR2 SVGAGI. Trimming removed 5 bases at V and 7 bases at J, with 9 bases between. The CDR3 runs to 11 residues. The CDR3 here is CASSDWREQYV. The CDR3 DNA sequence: TGTGCCAGCAGTGATTGGAGGGAGCAGTACGTC.

The CDR3 spells CASSSRPGISNQPQHF. In nucleotides, the CDR3 is TGTGCCAGCAGCTCACGCCCGGGGATAAGCAATCAGCCCCAGCATTTT. The chain recombines TRBV7-6 with TRBJ1-5; D not resolved. The germline V gene encodes CDR1 SGHVS and CDR2 FNYEAQ. This CDR3 contains 16 residues. V was cut by 4 bases and J by 1 base, with 14 bases left in between.

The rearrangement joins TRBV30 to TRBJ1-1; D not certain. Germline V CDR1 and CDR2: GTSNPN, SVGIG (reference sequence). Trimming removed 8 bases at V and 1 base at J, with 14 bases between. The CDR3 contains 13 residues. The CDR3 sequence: CARAGSPNTEAFF. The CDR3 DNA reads TGTGCCCGCGCCGGGTCTCCGAACACTGAAGCTTTCTTT.

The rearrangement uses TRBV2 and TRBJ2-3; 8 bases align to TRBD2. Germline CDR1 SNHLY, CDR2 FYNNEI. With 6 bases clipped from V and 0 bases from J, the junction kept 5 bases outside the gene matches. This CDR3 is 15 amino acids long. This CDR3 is CASRLAGSSTDTQYF. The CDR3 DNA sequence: TGTGCCAGCAGGTTAGCGGGGAGTAGCACAGATACGCAGTATTTT.

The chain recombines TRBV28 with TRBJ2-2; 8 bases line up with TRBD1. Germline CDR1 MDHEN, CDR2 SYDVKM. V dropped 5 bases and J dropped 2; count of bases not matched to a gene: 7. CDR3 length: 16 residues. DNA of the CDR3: TGTGCCAGCAGTCAGAGCAGGGGGCTAAACACCGGGGAGCTGTTTTTT. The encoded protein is CASSQSRGLNTGELFF.

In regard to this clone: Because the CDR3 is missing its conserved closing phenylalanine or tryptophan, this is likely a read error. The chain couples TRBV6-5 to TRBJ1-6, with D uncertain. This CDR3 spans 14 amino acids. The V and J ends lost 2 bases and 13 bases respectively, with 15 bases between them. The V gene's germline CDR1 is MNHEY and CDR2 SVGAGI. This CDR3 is CASSYLGETTPLHL. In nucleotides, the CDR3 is TGTGCCAGCAGTTACCTCGGAGAAACGACCCCCCTCCACCTT.

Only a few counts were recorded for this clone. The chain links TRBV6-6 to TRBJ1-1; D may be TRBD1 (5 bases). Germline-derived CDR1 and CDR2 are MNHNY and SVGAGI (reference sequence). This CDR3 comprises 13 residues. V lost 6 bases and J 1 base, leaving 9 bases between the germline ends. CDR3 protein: CASRLTENTEAFF. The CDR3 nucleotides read TGTGCCAGCAGGTTGACAGAGAACACTGAAGCTTTCTTT.

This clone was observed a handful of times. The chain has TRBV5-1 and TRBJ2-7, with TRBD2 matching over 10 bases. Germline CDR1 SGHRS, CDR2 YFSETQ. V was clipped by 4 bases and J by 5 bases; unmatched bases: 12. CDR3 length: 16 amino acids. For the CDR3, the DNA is TGCGCCAGCAGCAAACCAGGACTAGCGGTGGCCAACGAGCAGTACTTC. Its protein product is CASSKPGLAVANEQYF.

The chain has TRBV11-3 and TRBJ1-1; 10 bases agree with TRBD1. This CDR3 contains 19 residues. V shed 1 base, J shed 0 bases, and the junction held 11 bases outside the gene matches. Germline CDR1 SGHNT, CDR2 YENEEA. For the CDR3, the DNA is TGTGCCAGCAGCTTAGGGGGGATTAAGACAGGGGGCATGAACACTGAAGCTTTCTTT. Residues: CASSLGGIKTGGMNTEAFF.

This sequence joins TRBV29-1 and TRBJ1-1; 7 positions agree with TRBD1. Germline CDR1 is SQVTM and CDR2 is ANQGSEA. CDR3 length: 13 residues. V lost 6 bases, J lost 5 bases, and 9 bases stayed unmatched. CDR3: CSVPGQGETEAFF. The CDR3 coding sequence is TGCAGCGTCCCTGGGCAGGGGGAGACTGAAGCTTTCTTT.

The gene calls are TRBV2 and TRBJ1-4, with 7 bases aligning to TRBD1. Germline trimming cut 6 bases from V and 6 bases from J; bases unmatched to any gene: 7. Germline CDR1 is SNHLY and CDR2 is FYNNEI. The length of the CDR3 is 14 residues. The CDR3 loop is CASSSGTADEKLFF. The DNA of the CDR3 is TGTGCCAGCAGCTCCGGGACAGCCGATGAAAAACTGTTTTTT.

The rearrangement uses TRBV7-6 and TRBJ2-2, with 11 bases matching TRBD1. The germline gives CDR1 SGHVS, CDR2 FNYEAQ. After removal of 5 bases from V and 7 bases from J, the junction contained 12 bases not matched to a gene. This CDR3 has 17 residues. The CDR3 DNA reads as TGTGCCAGCAGCCCCACTCCGGACAGGGGGCAACACGGGGAGCTGTTTTTT. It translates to CASSPTPDRGQHGELFF.

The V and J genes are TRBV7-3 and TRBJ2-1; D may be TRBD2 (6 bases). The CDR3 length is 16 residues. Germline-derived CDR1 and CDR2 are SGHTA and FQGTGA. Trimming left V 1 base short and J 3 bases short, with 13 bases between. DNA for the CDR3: TGTGCCAGCAGCTTAAAGGTGCAGGGAGGCTACAATGAGCAGTTCTTC. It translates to CASSLKVQGGYNEQFF.

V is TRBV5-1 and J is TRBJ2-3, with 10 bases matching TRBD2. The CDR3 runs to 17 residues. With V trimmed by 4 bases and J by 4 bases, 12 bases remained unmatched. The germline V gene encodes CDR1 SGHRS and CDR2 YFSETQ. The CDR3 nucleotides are TGCGCCAGCAGCCCTAAAGCGGGGGGGCCAAGGGCAGATACGCAGTATTTT. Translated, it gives CASSPKAGGPRADTQYF.

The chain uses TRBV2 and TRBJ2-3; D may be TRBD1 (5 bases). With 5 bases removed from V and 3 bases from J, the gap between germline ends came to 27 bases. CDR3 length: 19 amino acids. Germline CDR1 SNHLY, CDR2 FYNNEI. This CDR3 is CASSIERQWAQDGTDTQYF. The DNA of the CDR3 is TGTGCCAGCAGTATTGAGCGACAGTGGGCGCAGGATGGAACAGATACGCAGTATTTT.

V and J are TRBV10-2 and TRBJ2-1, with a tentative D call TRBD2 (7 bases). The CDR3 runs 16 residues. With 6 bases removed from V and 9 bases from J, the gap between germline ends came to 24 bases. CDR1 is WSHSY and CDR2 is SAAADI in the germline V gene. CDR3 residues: CASREVGGGAGGEQFF. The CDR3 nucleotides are TGCGCCAGCAGGGAGGTGGGGGGGGGCGCCGGCGGTGAGCAGTTCTTC.

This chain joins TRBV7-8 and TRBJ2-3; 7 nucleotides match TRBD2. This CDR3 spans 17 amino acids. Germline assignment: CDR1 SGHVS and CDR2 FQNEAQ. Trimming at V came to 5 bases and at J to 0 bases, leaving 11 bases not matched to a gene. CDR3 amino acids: CASSPLSSGPSTDTQYF. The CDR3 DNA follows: TGTGCCAGCAGCCCCCTCTCTAGCGGACCCAGCACAGATACGCAGTATTTT. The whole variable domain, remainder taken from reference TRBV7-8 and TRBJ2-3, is GAGVSQSPRYKVAKRGQDVALRCDPISGHVSLFWYQQALGQGPEFLTYFQNEAQLDKSGLPSDRFFAERPEGSVSTLKIQRTQQEDSAVYLCASSPLSSGPSTDTQYFGPGTRLTVL.

DNA of the CDR3: TGTGCCAGCAGCGTTACCCGGACAGGAAATTATGGCTACACCTTC. It codes for CASSVTRTGNYGYTF. The rearrangement uses TRBV9 and TRBJ1-2, with TRBD1 identical over 7 bases. V trimming: 2 bases; J trimming: 5 bases; junction bases outside the gene matches: 9. Germline V gene sequence: CDR1 SGDLS, CDR2 YYNGEE. The CDR3 sequence is 15 residues long.

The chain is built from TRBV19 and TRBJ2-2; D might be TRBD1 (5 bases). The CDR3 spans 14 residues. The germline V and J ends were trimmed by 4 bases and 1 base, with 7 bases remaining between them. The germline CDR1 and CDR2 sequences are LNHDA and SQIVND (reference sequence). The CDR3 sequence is CASSSRENTGELFF. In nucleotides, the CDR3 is TGTGCCAGTAGTAGCAGGGAGAACACCGGGGAGCTGTTTTTT.

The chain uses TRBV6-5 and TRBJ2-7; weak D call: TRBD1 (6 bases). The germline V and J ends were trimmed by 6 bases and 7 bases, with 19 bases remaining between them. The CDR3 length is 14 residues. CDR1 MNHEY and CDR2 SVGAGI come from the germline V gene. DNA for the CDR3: TGTGCCAGCAGCCTATCGCACCTTACAGGGGAGCAGTACGTC. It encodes CASSLSHLTGEQYV.

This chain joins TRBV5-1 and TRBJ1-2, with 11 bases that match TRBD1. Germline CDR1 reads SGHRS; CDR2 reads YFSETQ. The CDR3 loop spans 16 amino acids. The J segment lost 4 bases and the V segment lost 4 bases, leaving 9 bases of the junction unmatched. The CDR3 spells CASSGTPGQGAYGYTF. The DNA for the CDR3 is TGCGCCAGCAGCGGAACCCCTGGACAGGGGGCCTATGGCTACACCTTC.

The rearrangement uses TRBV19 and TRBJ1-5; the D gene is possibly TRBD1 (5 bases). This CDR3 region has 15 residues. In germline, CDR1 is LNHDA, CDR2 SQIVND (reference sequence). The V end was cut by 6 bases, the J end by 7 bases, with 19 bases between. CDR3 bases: TGTGCCAGTAGACTTGGACGGGGGGGAAACCAGCCCCAGCATTTT. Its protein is CASRLGRGGNQPQHF. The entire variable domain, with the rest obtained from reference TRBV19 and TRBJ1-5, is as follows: DGGITQSPKYLFRKEGQNVTLSCEQNLNHDAMYWYRQDPGQGLRLIYYSQIVNDFQKGDIAEGYSVSREKKESFPLTVTSAQKNPTAFYLCASRLGRGGNQPQHFGDGTRLSIL.

Here the CDR3 reads CASSQVDQASVNYGYTF. CDR3 in DNA: TGCGCCAGCAGCCAAGTCGATCAGGCGTCCGTTAACTATGGCTACACCTTC. This chain joins TRBV4-1 and TRBJ1-2; D remains unclear. The germline gives CDR1 MGHRA, CDR2 YSYEKL. V dropped 1 base and J dropped 1 base, with 16 bases sitting between them. The CDR3 is 17 residues long.

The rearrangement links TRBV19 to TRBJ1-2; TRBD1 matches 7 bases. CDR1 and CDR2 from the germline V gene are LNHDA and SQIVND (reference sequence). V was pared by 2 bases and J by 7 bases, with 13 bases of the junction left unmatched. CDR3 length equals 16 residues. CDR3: CASSISRTGVPGGYTF. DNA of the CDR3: TGTGCCAGTAGTATATCCCGGACAGGCGTGCCTGGTGGCTACACCTTC.

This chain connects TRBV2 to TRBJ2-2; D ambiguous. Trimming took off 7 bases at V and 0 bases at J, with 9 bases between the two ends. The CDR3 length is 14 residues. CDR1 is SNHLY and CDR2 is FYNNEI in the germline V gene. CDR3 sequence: CASISVPNTGELFF. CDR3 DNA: TGTGCCAGCATAAGCGTCCCGAACACCGGGGAGCTGTTTTTT.